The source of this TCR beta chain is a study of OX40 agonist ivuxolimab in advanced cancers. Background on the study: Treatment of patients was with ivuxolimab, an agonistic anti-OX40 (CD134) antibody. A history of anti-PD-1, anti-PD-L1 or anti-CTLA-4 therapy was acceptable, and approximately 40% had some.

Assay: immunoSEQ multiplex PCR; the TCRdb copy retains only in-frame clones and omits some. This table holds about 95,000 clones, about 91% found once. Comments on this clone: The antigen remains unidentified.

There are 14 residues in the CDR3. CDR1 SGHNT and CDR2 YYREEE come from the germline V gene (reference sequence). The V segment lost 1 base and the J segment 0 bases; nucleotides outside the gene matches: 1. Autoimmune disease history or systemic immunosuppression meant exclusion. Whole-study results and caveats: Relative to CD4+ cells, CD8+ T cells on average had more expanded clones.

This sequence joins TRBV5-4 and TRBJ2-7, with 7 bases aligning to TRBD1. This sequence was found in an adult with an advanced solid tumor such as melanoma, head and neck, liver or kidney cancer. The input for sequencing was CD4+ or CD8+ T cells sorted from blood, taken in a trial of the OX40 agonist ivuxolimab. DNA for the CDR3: TGTGCCAGCAGCTTGAGGGGGCACTCCTACGAGCAGTACTTC. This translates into CASSLRGHSYEQYF. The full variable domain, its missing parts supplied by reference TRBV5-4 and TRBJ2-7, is ETGVTQSPTHLIKTRGQQVTLRCSSQSGHNTVSWYQQALGQGPQFIFQYYREEENGRGNFPPRFSGLQFPNYSSELNVNALELDDSALYLCASSLRGHSYEQYFGPGTRLTVT.